The clone carrying this TCR beta chain was picked up one time. No antigen is known for it. This nonspecific control used anti-CD3/anti-CD28 bead stimulation of CD4+ T cells. Responding CD4+ T cells were sorted by upregulation of both CD40 ligand and CD69. The data derive from a study of persistence of HIV-infected CD4 T cells. Sequencing used immunoSEQ version 4 in survey mode. Sequenced by immunoSEQ multiplex PCR; TCRdb stores in-frame clones only, minus some. This table has 35,000 to 40,000 clones, about 91% appearing once. The J segment lost 0 bases and the V segment lost 4 bases, leaving 15 bases of the junction unmatched. The CDR3 is made up of 19 amino acids. Per the germline V gene, CDR1 is MNHEY and CDR2 is SMNVEV (reference sequence).

This material consisted of CD4+ T cells sorted from PBMCs after roughly 18-hour stimulation, taken from a patient who received antiretroviral therapy. The source of this sequence is an adult man with HIV who was CMV-seropositive. The chain carries TRBV27 and TRBJ1-5; TRBD1 agrees at 7 bases. The CDR3 reads CASSSQAAGGPYSNQPQHF. Here the CDR3 DNA reads TGTGCCAGCAGTTCTCAGGCGGCAGGGGGTCCTTATAGCAATCAGCCCCAGCATTTT.